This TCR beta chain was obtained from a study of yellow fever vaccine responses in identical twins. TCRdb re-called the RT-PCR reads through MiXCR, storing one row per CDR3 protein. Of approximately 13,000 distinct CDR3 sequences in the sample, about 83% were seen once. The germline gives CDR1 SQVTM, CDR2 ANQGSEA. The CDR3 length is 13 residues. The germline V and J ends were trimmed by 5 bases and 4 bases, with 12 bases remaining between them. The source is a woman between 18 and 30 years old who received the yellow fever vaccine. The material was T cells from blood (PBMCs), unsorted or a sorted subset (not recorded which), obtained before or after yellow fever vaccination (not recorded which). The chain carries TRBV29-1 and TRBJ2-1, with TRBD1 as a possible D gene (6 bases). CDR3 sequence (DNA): TGCAGCGTTCGGACAGCCTTGTACAATGAGCAGTTCTTC. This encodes CSVRTALYNEQFF.